This TCR beta chain was found in a study of shared clonotypes between healthy human individuals. This clone was observed a handful of times. Data came from immunoSEQ multiplex PCR; TCRdb stores just in-frame clones and leaves some out. The sample comprises roughly 2.5 million clones, around 94% of which are singletons, and about 0.13% rests with the top ten. This CDR3 is built from 12 residues. From germline, CDR1 is GTSNPN and CDR2 SVGIG (reference sequence). V shed 6 bases and J shed 1 base, with 9 bases lying between them. The origin of this receptor is a man between 18 and 35 years old in good health. Sequencing used naive CD4+ T cells sorted from blood. Subset given: CD45RA+ positively selected. The V call is TRBV30, the J call TRBJ1-1; the D is unclear. The CDR3 region has the DNA TGTGCCTGCGCCCCGAGGAACACTGAAGCTTTCTTT. Protein: CACAPRNTEAFF.